This T cell receptor beta chain was recorded in a study of blood T cell repertoires in COVID-19. Study summary: There were acute and convalescent COVID-19 samples, and they came from the United States, Italy and Spain. PBMCs, B-cell-depleted T cells, or T cells were the source of the cDNA or gDNA that made up the material.

V gave up 2 bases and J gave up 4 bases; unmatched junction bases: 6. The V gene's germline CDR1 is SGHNT and CDR2 YYREEE (reference sequence). The CDR3 totals 15 residues. Per the authors' pipeline: Reference gene primer amplification gave estimated nucleated cell counts. Using immunoSEQ multiplex PCR, the repertoire was profiled, and TCRdb retains in-frame clones only, with some absent. The V and J calls and clone size are taken from that table; D and trimming were inferred from the DNA. This table has nearly 80,000 clones, roughly 80% appearing once. The chain is built from TRBV5-4 and TRBJ2-5, with 9 bases that match TRBD1. The specimen was peripheral blood. The TCR sequence derives from a woman in her 70s with acute or convalescent COVID-19. CDR3 nucleotide sequence: TGTGCCAGCAGCTTCGACAGGGGGTTTTTAGAGACCCAGTACTTC. Translation gives CASSFDRGFLETQYF.